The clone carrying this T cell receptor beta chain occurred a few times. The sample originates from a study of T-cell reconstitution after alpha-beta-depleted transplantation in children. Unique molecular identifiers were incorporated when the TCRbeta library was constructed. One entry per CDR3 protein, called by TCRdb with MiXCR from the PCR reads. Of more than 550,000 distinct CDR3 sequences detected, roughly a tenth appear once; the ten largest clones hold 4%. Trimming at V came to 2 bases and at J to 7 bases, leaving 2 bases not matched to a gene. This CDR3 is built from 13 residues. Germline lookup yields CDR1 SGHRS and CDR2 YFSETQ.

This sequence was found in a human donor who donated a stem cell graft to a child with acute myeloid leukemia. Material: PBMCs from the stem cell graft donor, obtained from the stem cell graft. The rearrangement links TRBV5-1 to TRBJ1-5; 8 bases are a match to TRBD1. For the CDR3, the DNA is TGCGCCAGCAGCTTCGACAGGGGCCAGCCCCAGCATTTT. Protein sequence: CASSFDRGQPQHF.